This T cell receptor beta chain appears in the sequencing data of a study of CXCR3-negative and CXCR3-positive naive CD8 T cells (dated by TCRdb to about 2019). At the level of the whole study: In total, approximately 150 million TRB reads were obtained, corresponding to roughly 1.5 +/- 0.3 million reads per library. Data from 11 donors, pooled across two independent experiments, went into the diversity and physicochemical repertoire analyses. Naive subsets from about 5 donors and memory cells from 3 donors were included in the TRBV-TRBJ cluster analysis. Study-wide findings and limitations: Freshly isolated PBMCs were used for most assays because CXCR3 expression went down partially after cryopreservation. Naive CXCR3-negative and CXCR3-positive cells from the same donor showed similar TRBV-TRBJ usage, whereas memory cells showed distinct patterns. TRB CDR3s from CXCR3-positive naive cells showed higher hydrophobicity (lower Kidera factor 4), lower energy, and higher strength and volume indices than CXCR3-negative naive cells. Repertoire diversity was comparably high in both naive subsets but much lower in memory CD8+ T cells. Because surface CD5, which is linked to self-reactivity in mice, was comparable between the naive subsets, TCR interaction strength was also inferred from TRB CDR3 physicochemical properties.

In the germline V gene, CDR1 corresponds to SGHVS and CDR2 to FQNEAQ. Spanning cysteine to phenylalanine, the CDR3 consists of 19 amino acids. DNA was not recorded. With regard to this clonotype: Its target antigen remains unknown.

Each CD8+ T cell subset was flow-sorted in triplicate, with 300,000 cells per subset placed directly into RLT lysis buffer. Naive CD8+ T cells were defined stringently as CD45RO-CCR7+CD27+CD95- to exclude memory contaminants. Using standard density gradient centrifugation, peripheral blood mononuclear cells were isolated from buffy coats. Naive CXCR3-negative and CXCR3-positive CD8+ T cells were flow-sorted on a FACSAria III. Total RNA was extracted from sorted cells with an RNeasy Mini Kit. Sequencing used a NextSeq 550. The Human TCR Profiling Kit (MiLaboratory) was used to prepare UMI-labeled 5' RACE TRB cDNA libraries. The full amount of extracted RNA was used for cDNA synthesis, and the full amount of resulting cDNA was used for PCR amplification. The libraries were made side by side, with each library going through the same number of PCR cycles. Concerning the study's data processing: About 52,000 +/- 9,100 unique UMI-labeled TRB cDNA molecules per library were extracted with MIGEC and MiXCR, with at least two reads per UMI required. On average, about 40,000 +/- 10,000 functional in-frame TRB CDR3 nucleotide clonotypes lacking stop codons were found per library. Diversity metrics, including normalized Shannon-Wiener and Chao1, were computed in VDJtools after downsampling to 5000 UMI-labeled TRB molecules per sample. Clonotype-size-weighted physicochemical properties of the central five CDR3 residues (interaction energy, strength, volume and Kidera factor 4) were computed in VDJtools. The reads went through TCRdb reprocessing, and each CDR3 protein sequence gets one entry with no DNA. These V and J calls are TCRdb output, not the study's own analysis. The sample table on file contains about 85,000 distinct CDR3 sequences. Under 0.95% of the sample goes to the ten largest clones.

This TCR was sampled from a human donor in good health. Some clones in this sample may be carry-over from other donors' samples. The specimen sequenced was naive CXCR3+ CD8+ T cells from blood. The cell subset or site label of this sample denotes: CD45RO-CCR7+CD27+CD95- naive CD8+ T cells expressing CXCR3 (TNR3+). The chain couples TRBV7-8 to TRBJ2-1; TCRdb's D call of TRBD2 is untestable without DNA. The CDR3 has the sequence CASSPRLPLAGGPIGEQFF.